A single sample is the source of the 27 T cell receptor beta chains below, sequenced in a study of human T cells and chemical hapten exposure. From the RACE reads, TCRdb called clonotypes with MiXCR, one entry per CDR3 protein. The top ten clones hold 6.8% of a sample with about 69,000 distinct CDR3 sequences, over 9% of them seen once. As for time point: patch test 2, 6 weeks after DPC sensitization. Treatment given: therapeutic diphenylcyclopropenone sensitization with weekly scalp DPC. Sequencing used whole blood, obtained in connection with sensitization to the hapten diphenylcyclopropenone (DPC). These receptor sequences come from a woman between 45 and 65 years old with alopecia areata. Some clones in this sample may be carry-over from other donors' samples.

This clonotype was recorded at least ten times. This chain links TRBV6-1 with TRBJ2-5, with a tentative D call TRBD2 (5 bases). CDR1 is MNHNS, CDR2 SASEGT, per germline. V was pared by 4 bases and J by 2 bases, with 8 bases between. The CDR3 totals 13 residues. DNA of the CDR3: TGTGCCAGCAGTGCCGGGGTACAAGAGACCCAGTACTTC. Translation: CASSAGVQETQYF.

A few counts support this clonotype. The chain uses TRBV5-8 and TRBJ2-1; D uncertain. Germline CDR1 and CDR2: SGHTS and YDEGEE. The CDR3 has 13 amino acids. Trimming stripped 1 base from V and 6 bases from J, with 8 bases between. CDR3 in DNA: TGTGCCAGCAGCTTGTGGCCGATCAATGAGCAGTTCTTC. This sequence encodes CASSLWPINEQFF.

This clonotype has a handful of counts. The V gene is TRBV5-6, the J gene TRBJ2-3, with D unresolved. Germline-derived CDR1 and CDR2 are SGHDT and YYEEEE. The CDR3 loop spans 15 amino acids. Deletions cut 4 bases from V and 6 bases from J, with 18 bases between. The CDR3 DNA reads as TGTGCCAGCAGCGGAATGGACGGAGCTTGGGATACGCAGTATTTT. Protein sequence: CASSGMDGAWDTQYF.

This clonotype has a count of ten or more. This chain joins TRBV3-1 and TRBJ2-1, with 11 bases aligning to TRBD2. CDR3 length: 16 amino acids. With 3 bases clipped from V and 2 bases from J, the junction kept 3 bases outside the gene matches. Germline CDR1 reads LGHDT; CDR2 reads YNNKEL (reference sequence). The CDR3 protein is CASSHGTSGTYNEQFF. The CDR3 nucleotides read TGTGCCAGCAGCCACGGGACTAGCGGTACCTACAATGAGCAGTTCTTC.

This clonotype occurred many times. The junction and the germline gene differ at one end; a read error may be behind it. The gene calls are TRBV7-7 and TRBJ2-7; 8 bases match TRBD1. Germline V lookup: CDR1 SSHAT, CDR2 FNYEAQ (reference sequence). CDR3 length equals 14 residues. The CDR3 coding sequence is TGTGCTAGCAGCCGCGGACAGGGTTCATGGGAGCAGTACTTC. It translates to CASSRGQGSWEQYF.

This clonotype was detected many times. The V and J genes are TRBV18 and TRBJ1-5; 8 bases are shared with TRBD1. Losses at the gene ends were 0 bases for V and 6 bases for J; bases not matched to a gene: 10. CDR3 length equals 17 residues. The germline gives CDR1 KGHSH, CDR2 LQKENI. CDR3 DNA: TGTGCCAGCTCACCACCCATCAGGGCAGGGGGCGGTCAGCCCCAGCATTTT. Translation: CASSPPIRAGGGQPQHF.

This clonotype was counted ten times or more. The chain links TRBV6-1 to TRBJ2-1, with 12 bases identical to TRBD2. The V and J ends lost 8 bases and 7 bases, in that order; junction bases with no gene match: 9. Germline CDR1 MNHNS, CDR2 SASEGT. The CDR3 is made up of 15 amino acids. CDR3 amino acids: CASLPTSGSRNEQFF. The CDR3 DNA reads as TGTGCCAGCCTACCGACTAGCGGGAGCAGGAATGAGCAGTTCTTC.

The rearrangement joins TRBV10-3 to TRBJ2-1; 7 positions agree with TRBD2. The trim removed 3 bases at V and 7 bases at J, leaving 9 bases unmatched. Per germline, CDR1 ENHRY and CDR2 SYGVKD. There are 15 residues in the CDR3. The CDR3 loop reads CAISDRRENRNEQFF. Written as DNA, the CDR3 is TGTGCCATCAGTGATAGGCGGGAGAATCGGAATGAGCAGTTCTTC.

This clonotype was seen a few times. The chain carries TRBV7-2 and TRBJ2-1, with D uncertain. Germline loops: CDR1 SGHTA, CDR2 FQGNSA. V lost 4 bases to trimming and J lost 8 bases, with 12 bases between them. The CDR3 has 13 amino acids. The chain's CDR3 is CASSSLVGYEQFF. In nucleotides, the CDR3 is TGTGCCAGCAGCTCACTCGTGGGCTATGAGCAGTTCTTC. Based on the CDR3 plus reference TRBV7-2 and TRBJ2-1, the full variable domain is GAGVSQSPSNKVTEKGKDVELRCDPISGHTALYWYRQSLGQGLEFLIYFQGNSAPDKSGLPSDRFSAERTGGSVSTLTIQRTQQEDSAVYLCASSSLVGYEQFFGPGTRLTVL.

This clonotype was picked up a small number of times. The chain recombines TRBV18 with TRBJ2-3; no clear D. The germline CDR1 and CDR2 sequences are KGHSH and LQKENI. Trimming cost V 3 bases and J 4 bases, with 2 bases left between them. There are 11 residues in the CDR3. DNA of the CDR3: TGTGCCAGCTCACCCGCAGATACGCAGTATTTT. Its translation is CASSPADTQYF.

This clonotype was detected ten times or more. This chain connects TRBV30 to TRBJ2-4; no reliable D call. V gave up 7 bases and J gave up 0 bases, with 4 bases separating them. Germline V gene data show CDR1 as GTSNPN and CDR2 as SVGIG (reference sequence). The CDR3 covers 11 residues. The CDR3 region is CASQAKNIQYF. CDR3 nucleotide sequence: TGTGCCTCCCAAGCCAAAAACATTCAGTACTTC.

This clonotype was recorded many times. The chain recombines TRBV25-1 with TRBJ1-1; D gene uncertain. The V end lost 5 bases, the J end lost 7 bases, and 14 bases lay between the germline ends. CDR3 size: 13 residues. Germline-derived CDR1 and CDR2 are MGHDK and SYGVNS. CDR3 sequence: CASSKPGWVEAFF. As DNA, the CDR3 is TGTGCCAGCAGTAAACCCGGTTGGGTTGAAGCTTTCTTT.

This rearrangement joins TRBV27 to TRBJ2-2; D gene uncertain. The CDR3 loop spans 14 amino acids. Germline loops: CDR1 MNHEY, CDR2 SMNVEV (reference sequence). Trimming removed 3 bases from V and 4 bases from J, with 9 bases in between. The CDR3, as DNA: TGTGCCAGCAGTTTTTCTCCTCCCACCGGGGAGCTGTTTTTT. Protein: CASSFSPPTGELFF.

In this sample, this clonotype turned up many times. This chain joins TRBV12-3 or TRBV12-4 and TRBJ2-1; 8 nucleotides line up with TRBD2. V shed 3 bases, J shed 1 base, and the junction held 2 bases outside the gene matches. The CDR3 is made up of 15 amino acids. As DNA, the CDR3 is TGTGCCAGCAGTTTCACTAGCGGTTCCTACAATGAGCAGTTCTTC. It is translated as CASSFTSGSYNEQFF.

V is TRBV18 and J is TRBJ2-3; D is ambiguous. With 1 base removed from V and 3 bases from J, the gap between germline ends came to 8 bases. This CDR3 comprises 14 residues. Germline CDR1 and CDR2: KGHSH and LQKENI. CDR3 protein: CASSPLDSTDTQYF. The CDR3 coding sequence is TGTGCCAGCTCACCACTTGACTCGACAGATACGCAGTATTTT.

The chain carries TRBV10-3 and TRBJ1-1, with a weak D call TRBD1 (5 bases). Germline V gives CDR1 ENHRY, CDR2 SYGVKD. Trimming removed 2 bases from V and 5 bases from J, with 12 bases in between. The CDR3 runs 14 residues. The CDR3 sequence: CAISEEERGTEAFF. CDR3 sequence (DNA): TGTGCCATCAGTGAGGAGGAAAGGGGAACTGAAGCTTTCTTT.

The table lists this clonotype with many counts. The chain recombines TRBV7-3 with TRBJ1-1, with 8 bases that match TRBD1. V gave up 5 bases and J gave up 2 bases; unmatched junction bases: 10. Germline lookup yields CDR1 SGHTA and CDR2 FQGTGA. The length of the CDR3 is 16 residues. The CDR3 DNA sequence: TGTGCCAGCAGCACACAATCAGGACAGGGAAACACTGAAGCTTTCTTT. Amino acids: CASSTQSGQGNTEAFF.

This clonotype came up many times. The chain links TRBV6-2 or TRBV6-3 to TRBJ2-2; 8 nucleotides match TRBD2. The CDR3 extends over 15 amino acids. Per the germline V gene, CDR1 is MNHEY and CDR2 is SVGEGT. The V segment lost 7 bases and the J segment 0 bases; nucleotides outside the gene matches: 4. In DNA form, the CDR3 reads TGTGCCAGCAAGGGGGGACTAGCGAACACCGGGGAGCTGTTTTTT. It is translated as CASKGGLANTGELFF.

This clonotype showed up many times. In DNA form, the CDR3 reads TGTGCCAGCAGTTTTTCACAGGGGACGAGCTCCTACGAGCAGTACTTC. Residues: CASSFSQGTSSYEQYF. J is TRBJ2-7 and V is TRBV27, with 7 bases aligning to TRBD1. Germline CDR1 MNHEY, CDR2 SMNVEV (reference sequence). CDR3 length: 16 amino acids. Trimming took 3 bases from V and 0 from J; bases not matched to a gene: 8.

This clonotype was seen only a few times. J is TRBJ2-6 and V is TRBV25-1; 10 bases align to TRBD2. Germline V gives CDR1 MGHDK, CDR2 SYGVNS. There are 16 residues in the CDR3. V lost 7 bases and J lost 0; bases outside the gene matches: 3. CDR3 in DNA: TGTGCCAGCAAAAGGACTAGCGGCTCTGGGGCCAACGTCCTGACTTTC. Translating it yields CASKRTSGSGANVLTF.

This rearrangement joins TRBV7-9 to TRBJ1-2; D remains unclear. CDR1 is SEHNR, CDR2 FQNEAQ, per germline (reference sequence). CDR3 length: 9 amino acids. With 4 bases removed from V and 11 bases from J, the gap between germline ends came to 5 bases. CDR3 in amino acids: CASSSEYTF. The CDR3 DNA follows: TGTGCCAGCAGCTCCGAATACACCTTC.

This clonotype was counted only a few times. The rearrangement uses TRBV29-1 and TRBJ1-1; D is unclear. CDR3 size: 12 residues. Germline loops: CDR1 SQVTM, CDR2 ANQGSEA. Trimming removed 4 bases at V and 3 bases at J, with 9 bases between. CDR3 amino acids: CSVVIWDTEAFF. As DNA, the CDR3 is TGCAGCGTTGTGATCTGGGACACTGAAGCTTTCTTT.

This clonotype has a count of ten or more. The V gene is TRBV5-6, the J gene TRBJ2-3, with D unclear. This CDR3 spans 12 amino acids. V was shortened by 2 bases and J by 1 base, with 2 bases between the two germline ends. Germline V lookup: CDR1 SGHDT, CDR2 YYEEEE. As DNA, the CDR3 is TGTGCCAGCAGCTTCGGCACAGATACGCAGTATTTT. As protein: CASSFGTDTQYF. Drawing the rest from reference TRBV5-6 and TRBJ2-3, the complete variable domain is DAGVTQSPTHLIKTRGQQVTLRCSPKSGHDTVSWYQQALGQGPQFIFQYYEEEERQRGNFPDRFSGHQFPNYSSELNVNALLLGDSALYLCASSFGTDTQYFGPGTRLTVL.

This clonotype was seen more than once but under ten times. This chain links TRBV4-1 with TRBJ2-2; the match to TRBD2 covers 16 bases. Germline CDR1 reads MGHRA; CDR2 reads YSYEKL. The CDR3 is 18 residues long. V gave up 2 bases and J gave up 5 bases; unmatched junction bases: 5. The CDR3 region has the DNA TGCGCCAGCAGCCAACTTCCGGGACTAGCGGGAGGGACCGGGGAGCTGTTTTTT. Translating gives CASSQLPGLAGGTGELFF.

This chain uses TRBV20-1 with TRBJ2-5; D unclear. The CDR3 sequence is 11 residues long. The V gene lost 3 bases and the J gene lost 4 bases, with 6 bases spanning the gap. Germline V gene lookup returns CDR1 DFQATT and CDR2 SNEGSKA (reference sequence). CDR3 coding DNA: TGCAGTGCTAGCTCCATAGAGACCCAGTACTTC. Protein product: CSASSIETQYF.

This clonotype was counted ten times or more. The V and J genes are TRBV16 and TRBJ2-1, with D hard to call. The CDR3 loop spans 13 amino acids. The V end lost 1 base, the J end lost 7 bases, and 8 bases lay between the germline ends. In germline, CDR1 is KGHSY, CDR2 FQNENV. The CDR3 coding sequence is TGTGCCAGCAGCCAATTTCAAGCGAATGAGCAGTTCTTC. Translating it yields CASSQFQANEQFF.

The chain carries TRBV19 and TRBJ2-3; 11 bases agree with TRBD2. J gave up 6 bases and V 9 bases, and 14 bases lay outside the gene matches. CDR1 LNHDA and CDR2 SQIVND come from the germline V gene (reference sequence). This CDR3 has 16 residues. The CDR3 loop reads CASNPGSGRAEDTQYF. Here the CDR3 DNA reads TGTGCCAGCAACCCCGGTAGCGGGAGGGCCGAGGATACGCAGTATTTT.